This T cell receptor (beta chain) was recorded in a study of blood T cells in healthy people across ages. Trimming stripped 2 bases from V and 8 bases from J, with 4 bases between. CDR1 is LNHDA, CDR2 SQIVND, per germline (reference sequence). CDR3 length: 11 amino acids. Each sample gave at least 7 million isolated PBMCs. Using a J-beta primer mix together with a sample-barcoded 5' primer, a second PCR was run for about 7 to 12 cycles. Each cDNA molecule was tagged by a template-switch adaptor that had 12 random nucleotides. TCRdb recomputed calls from the 5' RACE reads with MiXCR, one row per CDR3 protein. The sample lists 450,000 to 600,000 distinct CDR3 sequences; about 28% were seen once. A note on this clonotype: Its specificity is not known.

Study-wide results and caveats: Bulk PBMC profiling left naive and antigen-experienced comparisons inconclusive.

Another study also made use of these data, one on T cells of mothers and their children. That paper states: Sequencing returned over 10 million TCR beta CDR3 reads per mother and approximately 3 million per child.

The source of this sequence is a boy between 2 and 10 years old in good health. Sequenced input: blood. The chain combines TRBV19 with TRBJ2-1; D is ambiguous. CDR3 coding DNA: TGTGCCAGTAGTATACCCCATGAGCAGTTCTTC. This sequence encodes CASSIPHEQFF.